Given below is one TCR beta chain in context. V was pared by 5 bases and J by 6 bases, with 7 bases between. Germline V gives CDR1 GTSNPN, CDR2 SVGIG (reference sequence). This CDR3 comprises 11 residues. Over several immunoSEQ plates, each subset's genomic DNA was distributed in even portions. For sorted subsets, approximately 0.2 ug DNA per replicate equaled 33,000 or so T cell genomes. TCRdb keeps only in-frame clones here, not all; method: immunoSEQ multiplex PCR. The sample shows about 2.4 million clones, 93% of them seen only once. The data originate from a study of shared clonotypes between healthy human individuals. The wider study: Contributing individuals were a couple of females and three males aged 18 to 49.

The origin of this receptor is a man between 18 and 35 years old in good health. Some clones in this sample may be carry-over from other donors' samples. The V and J genes are TRBV30 and TRBJ2-2; the D is unclear. Specimen: naive CD4+ T cells from PBMCs. Documented subset: CD45RA+ positively selected. In nucleotides, the CDR3 is TGTGCCTGGGACAAGGCCGGGGAGCTGTTTTTT. Translated, it gives CAWDKAGELFF.